This TCR beta chain comes out of a study of T cell repertoires in cytomegalovirus infection. About the study: Epitope selection comprised recently identified HLA-C-restricted CMV epitopes and well-studied HLA-B-restricted CMV epitopes. It was the public TCR beta signatures that indicated both CMV infection and matching HLA type.

Study-level results: There were HLA-C-restricted CMV-specific TCR beta clonotypes dominating the ex vivo response.

The germline gives CDR1 SQVTM, CDR2 ANQGSEA. The trim removed 3 bases at V and 2 bases at J, leaving 5 bases unmatched. CDR3 length: 15 residues. This clonotype was counted a few times. The antigen remains undetermined. Each CDR3 protein gets one entry after TCRdb re-called the reads with MiXCR. The sample shows about 900,000 distinct CDR3 sequences, approximately 32% of them seen only once. Sequenced here: cultured CD8+ T cells from PBMCs, sampled from culture after CMV antigen stimulation. The TCR originated in a human donor in good health (CMV status not recorded). Some clones in this sample may be carry-over from other donors' samples. V usage is TRBV29-1 and J usage is TRBJ2-1; the match to TRBD2 covers 9 bases. CDR3 loop: CSVDRRGGAYNEQFF. The DNA of the CDR3 is TGCAGCGTTGATCGGCGGGGGGGGGCCTACAATGAGCAGTTCTTC.